This TCR beta chain was captured by sequencing in a study of blood T cell repertoires in COVID-19. Study background: T cells, B-cell-depleted T cells, or PBMCs provided the cDNA or gDNA that served as material.

Sequencing was performed with immunoSEQ multiplex PCR; in TCRdb, only in-frame clones are kept and a portion is missing. The sample records 200,000 to 250,000 clones, roughly nine tenths being singletons. The CDR3 is 14 amino acids. Germline CDR1 reads LGHNT; CDR2 reads FRNRAP. V lost 4 bases to trimming and J lost 4 bases, with 12 bases between them. The sequence was collected from a woman aged 45-65 years with acute or convalescent COVID-19. The chain links TRBV12-5 to TRBJ2-3, with D perhaps matching TRBD2 (5 bases). The sequencing sample was made of peripheral blood. CDR3 loop: CASGYRTSSDTQYF. The CDR3 DNA reads as TGTGCTAGTGGTTACCGGACTTCATCAGATACGCAGTATTTT.